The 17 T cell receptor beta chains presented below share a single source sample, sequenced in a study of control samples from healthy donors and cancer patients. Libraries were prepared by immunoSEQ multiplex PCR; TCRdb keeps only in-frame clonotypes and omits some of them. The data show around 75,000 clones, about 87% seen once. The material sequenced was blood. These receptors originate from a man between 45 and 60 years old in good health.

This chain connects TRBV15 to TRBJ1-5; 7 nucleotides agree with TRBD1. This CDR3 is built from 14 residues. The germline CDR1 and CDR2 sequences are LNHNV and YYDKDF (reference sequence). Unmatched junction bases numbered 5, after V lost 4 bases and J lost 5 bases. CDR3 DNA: TGTGCCACCAGCACTGGACAGGAGGATCAGCCCCAGCATTTT. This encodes CATSTGQEDQPQHF.

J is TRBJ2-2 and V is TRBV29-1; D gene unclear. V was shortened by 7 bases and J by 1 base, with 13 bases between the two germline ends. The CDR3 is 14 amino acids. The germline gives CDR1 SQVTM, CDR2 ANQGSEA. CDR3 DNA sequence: TGCAGCGGGGGTAGGGCTTTGAACACCGGGGAGCTGTTTTTT. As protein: CSGGRALNTGELFF.

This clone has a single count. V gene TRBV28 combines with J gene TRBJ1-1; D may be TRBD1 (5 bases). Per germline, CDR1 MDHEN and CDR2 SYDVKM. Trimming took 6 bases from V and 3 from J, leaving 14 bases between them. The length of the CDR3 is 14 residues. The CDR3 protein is CASSNDRGDTEAFF. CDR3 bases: TGTGCCAGCAGCAACGACCGGGGGGACACTGAAGCTTTCTTT.

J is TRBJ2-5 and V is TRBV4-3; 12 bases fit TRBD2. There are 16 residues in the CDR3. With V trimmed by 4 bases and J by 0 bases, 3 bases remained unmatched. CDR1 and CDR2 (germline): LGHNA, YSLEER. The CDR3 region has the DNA TGCGCCAGCAGCCTTTGGACTAGCGGGGACCAAGAGACCCAGTACTTC. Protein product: CASSLWTSGDQETQYF.

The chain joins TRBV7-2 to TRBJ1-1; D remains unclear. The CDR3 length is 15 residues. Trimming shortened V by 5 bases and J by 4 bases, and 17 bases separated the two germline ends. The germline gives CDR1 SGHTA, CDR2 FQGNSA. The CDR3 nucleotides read TGTGCCAGCAGCCCCTCCGTGGTGGGAGGCACTGAAGCTTTCTTT. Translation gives CASSPSVVGGTEAFF.

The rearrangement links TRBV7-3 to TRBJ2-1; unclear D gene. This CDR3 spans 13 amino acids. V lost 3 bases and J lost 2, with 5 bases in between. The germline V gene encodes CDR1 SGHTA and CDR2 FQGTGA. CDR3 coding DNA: TGTGCCAGCAGCTTCGCGGCCTACAATGAGCAGTTCTTC. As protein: CASSFAAYNEQFF.

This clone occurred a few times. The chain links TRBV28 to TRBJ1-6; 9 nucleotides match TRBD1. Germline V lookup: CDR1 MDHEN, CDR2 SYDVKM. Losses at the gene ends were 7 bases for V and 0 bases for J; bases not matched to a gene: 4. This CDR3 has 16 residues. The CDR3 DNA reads TGTGCCAGCAAGGGACAGGGTGTCTCCTATAATTCACCCCTCCACTTT. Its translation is CASKGQGVSYNSPLHF.

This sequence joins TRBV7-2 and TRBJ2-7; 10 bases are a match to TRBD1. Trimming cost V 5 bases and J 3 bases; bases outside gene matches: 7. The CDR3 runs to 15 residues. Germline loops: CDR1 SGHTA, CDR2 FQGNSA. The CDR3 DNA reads TGTGCCAGCAGCCGGACAGGGGGTCGAATCTACGAGCAGTACTTC. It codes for CASSRTGGRIYEQYF.

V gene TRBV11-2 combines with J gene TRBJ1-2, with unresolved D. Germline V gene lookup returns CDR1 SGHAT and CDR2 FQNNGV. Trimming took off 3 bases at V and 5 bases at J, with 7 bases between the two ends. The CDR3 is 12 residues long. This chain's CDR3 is CASSFSAYGYTF. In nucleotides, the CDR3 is TGTGCCAGCAGCTTTTCTGCGTATGGCTACACCTTC.

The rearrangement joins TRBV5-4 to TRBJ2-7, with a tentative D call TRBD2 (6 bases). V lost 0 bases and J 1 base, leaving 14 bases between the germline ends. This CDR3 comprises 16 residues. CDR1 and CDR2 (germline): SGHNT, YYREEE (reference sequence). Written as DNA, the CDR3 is TGTGCCAGCAGCTTGGGAGAGGGACTTTCTTCCTACGAGCAGTACTTC. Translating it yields CASSLGEGLSSYEQYF.

CDR3 region: CASSYSTGVYGYTF. As DNA, the CDR3 is TGTGCCAGCAGTTACTCGACAGGAGTGTATGGCTACACCTTC. The chain recombines TRBV6-2 or TRBV6-3 with TRBJ1-2, with D possibly matching TRBD1 (6 bases). In germline, CDR1 is MNHEY, CDR2 SVGEGT. There are 14 residues in the CDR3. V was shortened by 0 bases and J by 5 bases, with 10 bases between the two germline ends.

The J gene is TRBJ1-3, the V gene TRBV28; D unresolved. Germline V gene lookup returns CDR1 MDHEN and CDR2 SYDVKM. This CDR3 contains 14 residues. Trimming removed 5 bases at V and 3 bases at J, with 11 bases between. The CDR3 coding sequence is TGTGCCAGCAGTCCTCAGACAAGTGGAAACACCATATATTTT. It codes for CASSPQTSGNTIYF.

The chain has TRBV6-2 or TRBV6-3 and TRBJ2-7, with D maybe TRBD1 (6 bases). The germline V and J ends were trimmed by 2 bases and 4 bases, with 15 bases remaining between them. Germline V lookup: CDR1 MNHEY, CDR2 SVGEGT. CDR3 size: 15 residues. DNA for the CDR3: TGTGCCAGCAGTTACCCCGCCCAGGGGAAGTACGAGCAGTACTTC. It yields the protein CASSYPAQGKYEQYF.

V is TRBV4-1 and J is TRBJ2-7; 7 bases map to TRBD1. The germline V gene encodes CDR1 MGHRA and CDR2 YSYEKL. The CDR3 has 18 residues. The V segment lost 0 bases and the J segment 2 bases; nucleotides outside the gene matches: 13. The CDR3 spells CASSQDGSLTGRPYEQYF. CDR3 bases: TGCGCCAGCAGCCAAGATGGGTCCCTGACAGGGAGACCCTACGAGCAGTACTTC.

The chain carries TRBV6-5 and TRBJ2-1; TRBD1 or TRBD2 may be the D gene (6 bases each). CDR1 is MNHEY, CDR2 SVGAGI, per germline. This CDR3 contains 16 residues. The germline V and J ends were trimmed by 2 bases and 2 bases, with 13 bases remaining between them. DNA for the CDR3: TGTGCCAGCAGTTACAGGGGGGCTGTGACCTACAATGAGCAGTTCTTC. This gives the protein CASSYRGAVTYNEQFF.

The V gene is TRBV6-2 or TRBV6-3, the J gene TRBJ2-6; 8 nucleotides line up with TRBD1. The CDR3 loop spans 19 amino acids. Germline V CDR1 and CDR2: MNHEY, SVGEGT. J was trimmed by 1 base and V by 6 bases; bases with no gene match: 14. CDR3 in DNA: TGTGCCAGCAGCTCTCAAAGTCCCGGGACAGGTTCTGGGGCCAACGTCCTGACTTTC. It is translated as CASSSQSPGTGSGANVLTF.

The DNA for the CDR3 is TGTGCCAGCAGCCGACTAGCGGCGAACACCGGGGAGCTGTTTTTT. The encoded protein is CASSRLAANTGELFF. The genes are TRBV9 and TRBJ2-2; 9 positions match TRBD2. This CDR3 comprises 15 residues. Trimming at V came to 4 bases and at J to 0 bases, leaving 1 base not matched to a gene. Germline V gene lookup returns CDR1 SGDLS and CDR2 YYNGEE.